These 12 T cell receptor beta chains were all obtained from the same sample, sequenced in a study of Ad26.COV2.S vaccination and SARS-CoV-2 variants (dated by TCRdb to 2020 to 2022). What this sample's treatment or condition label stands for: roughly 19 received Ad26.COV2.S at low or high dose, single or two shots; roughly five received placebo; per-sample allocation not given. Repertoires of vaccine and placebo recipients were sequenced from samples taken on day 63 after the first injection. Libraries came from the immunoSEQ multiplex PCR assay. The clones in this table, taken by TCRdb from immuneACCESS, are in-frame only. Not every clone is retained; where verified, under half of the shortfall comes from an unresolved V gene, and the cause of the rest is unknown. The sample table records 350,000 to 450,000 clones; 70% to 90% of these occur just once. Of the sample, 3.3% is held by the ten largest clones.

The input for sequencing was peripheral blood, taken in a trial of Ad26.COV2.S vaccine versus placebo. These receptors originate from a person aged 18-65 years who received the Ad26.COV2.S COVID-19 vaccine or a placebo.

This clone was counted between two and nine times. The chain carries TRBV28 and TRBJ1-5; a possible D gene is TRBD1 (6 bases). Germline V gives CDR1 MDHEN, CDR2 SYDVKM. V dropped 1 base and J dropped 4 bases, with 8 bases sitting between them. The CDR3 is 14 residues long. In nucleotides, the CDR3 is TGTGCCAGCAGTTTATTACAGGGTAATCAGCCCCAGCATTTT. Its translation is CASSLLQGNQPQHF.

The J gene is TRBJ2-1, the V gene TRBV5-4, with 8 bases identical to TRBD2. Trimming removed 0 bases from V and 6 bases from J; junction bases left unmatched: 2. Germline values: CDR1 SGHNT, CDR2 YYREEE (reference sequence). The CDR3 runs to 14 residues. CDR3 bases: TGTGCCAGCAGCTTGGATAGCGGGGTCAATGAGCAGTTCTTC. Its protein product is CASSLDSGVNEQFF.

The chain carries TRBV6-6 and TRBJ1-4; TRBD1 matches at 8 bases. CDR3 length: 14 residues. Germline values: CDR1 MNHNY, CDR2 SVGAGI (reference sequence). V lost 6 bases, J lost 6 bases, and 6 bases stayed unmatched. The CDR3 is CASSPGQGDEKLFF. Here the CDR3 DNA reads TGTGCCAGCAGCCCAGGACAGGGCGATGAAAAACTGTTTTTT.

V is TRBV5-1 and J is TRBJ2-1, with 14 bases matching TRBD2. Germline CDR1 is SGHRS and CDR2 is YFSETQ. This CDR3 region has 15 residues. V trimming: 3 bases; J trimming: 9 bases; junction bases outside the gene matches: 5. CDR3 coding DNA: TGCGCCAGCAGCTGGGGGACTAGCGGGAGTGGTGAGCAGTTCTTC. This encodes CASSWGTSGSGEQFF.

This sequence joins TRBV5-6 and TRBJ2-2; 12 nucleotides align to TRBD2. The V gene's germline CDR1 is SGHDT and CDR2 YYEEEE. Losses at the gene ends were 4 bases for V and 3 bases for J; bases not matched to a gene: 4. This CDR3 spans 16 amino acids. CDR3 bases: TGTGCCAGCAGCGGCCTAGCGGGAGGGTACACCGGGGAGCTGTTTTTT. Translation gives CASSGLAGGYTGELFF.

The chain carries TRBV30 and TRBJ1-1, with 8 positions matching TRBD1. The CDR3 runs 14 residues. Per the germline V gene, CDR1 is GTSNPN and CDR2 is SVGIG (reference sequence). V lost 8 bases, J lost 1 base, and 9 bases stayed unmatched. DNA of the CDR3: TGTGCCAGCCCCGGACAGGGTCAGAACACTGAAGCTTTCTTT. Its translation: CASPGQGQNTEAFF.

V is TRBV27 and J is TRBJ2-1; TRBD2 matches 12 bases. V shed 2 bases, J shed 6 bases, and the junction held 8 bases outside the gene matches. The CDR3 sequence is 17 residues long. Germline V gives CDR1 MNHEY, CDR2 SMNVEV (reference sequence). In DNA form, the CDR3 reads TGTGCCAGCAGTTTACAAGGGCTAGCGGGAGGGGGCAATGAGCAGTTCTTC. Its translation: CASSLQGLAGGGNEQFF.

The chain employs TRBV18 and TRBJ1-5; D possibly corresponds to TRBD1 (5 bases). V was cut by 6 bases and J by 3 bases, with 18 bases left in between. Germline CDR1 and CDR2: KGHSH and LQKENI. The CDR3 contains 16 residues. The CDR3 reads CASSDEITGYNQPQHF. The CDR3 DNA reads as TGTGCCAGCTCCGATGAGATTACAGGCTACAATCAGCCCCAGCATTTT. Filled out from reference TRBV18 and TRBJ1-5, the complete variable domain reads NAGVMQNPRHLVRRRGQEARLRCSPMKGHSHVYWYRQLPEEGLKFMVYLQKENIIDESGMPKERFSAEFPKEGPSILRIQQVVRGDSAAYFCASSDEITGYNQPQHFGDGTRLSIL.

This chain links TRBV27 with TRBJ1-2; possibly TRBD1 for D (5 bases). V lost 0 bases and J 6 bases, leaving 8 bases between the germline ends. The CDR3 loop spans 13 amino acids. CDR1 is MNHEY and CDR2 is SMNVEV in the germline V gene (reference sequence). The CDR3 loop is CASSLSGDDGYTF. The CDR3 region has the DNA TGTGCCAGCAGTTTATCCGGGGACGATGGCTACACCTTC.

The chain has TRBV14 and TRBJ1-6, with D hard to call. The CDR3 sequence is 17 residues long. The germline V and J ends were trimmed by 0 bases and 0 bases, with 9 bases remaining between them. The V gene's germline CDR1 is SGHDN and CDR2 FVKESK. In DNA, the CDR3 is TGTGCCAGCAGCCAAGATATGGGGTTCTCCTATAATTCACCCCTCCACTTT. Translating gives CASSQDMGFSYNSPLHF.

This clone was recorded many times. V is TRBV9 and J is TRBJ2-2; D call uncertain. Germline V gene sequence: CDR1 SGDLS, CDR2 YYNGEE. V was cut by 0 bases and J by 2 bases, with 5 bases left in between. The CDR3 is 14 amino acids. The CDR3 sequence: CASSVAENTGELFF. The CDR3 coding sequence is TGTGCCAGCAGCGTAGCTGAAAACACCGGGGAGCTGTTTTTT.

The V gene is TRBV7-2, the J gene TRBJ2-3; the D is unclear. Trimming pared 7 bases from V and 0 bases from J, leaving 14 bases between. CDR1 and CDR2 from the germline V gene are SGHTA and FQGNSA. The CDR3 is made up of 15 amino acids. The CDR3 DNA reads as TGTGCCAGCATAAGCCAGGCCTCTAGCACAGATACGCAGTATTTT. Translating gives CASISQASSTDTQYF.